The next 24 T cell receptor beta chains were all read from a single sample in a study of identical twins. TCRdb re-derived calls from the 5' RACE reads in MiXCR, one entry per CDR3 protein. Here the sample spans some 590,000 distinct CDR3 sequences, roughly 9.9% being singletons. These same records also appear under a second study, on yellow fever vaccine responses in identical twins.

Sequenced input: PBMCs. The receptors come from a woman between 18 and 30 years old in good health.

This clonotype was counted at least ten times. The CDR3 DNA follows: TGTGCCAGCAGCCATCTACTAGCGGAGACCTACGAGCAGTACTTC. Protein product: CASSHLLAETYEQYF. The chain is built from TRBV14 and TRBJ2-7, with 8 positions matching TRBD2. This CDR3 spans 15 amino acids. The junction had 6 bases not matched to a gene; V was cut back by 3 bases and J by 2 bases. CDR1 and CDR2 from the germline V gene are SGHDN and FVKESK. The variable domain in full, with the rest retrieved from reference TRBV14 and TRBJ2-7, is EAGVTQFPSHSVIEKGQTVTLRCDPISGHDNLYWYRRVMGKEIKFLLHFVKESKQDESGMPNNRFLAERTGGTYSTLKVQPAELEDSGVYFCASSHLLAETYEQYFGPGTRLTVT.

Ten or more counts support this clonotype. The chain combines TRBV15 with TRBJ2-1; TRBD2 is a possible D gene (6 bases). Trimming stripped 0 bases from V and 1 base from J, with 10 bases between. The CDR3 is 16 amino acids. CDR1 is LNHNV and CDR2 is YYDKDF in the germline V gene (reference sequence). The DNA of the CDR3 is TGTGCCACCAGCAGAGATACGGGGGAGTCCTACAATGAGCAGTTCTTC. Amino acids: CATSRDTGESYNEQFF.

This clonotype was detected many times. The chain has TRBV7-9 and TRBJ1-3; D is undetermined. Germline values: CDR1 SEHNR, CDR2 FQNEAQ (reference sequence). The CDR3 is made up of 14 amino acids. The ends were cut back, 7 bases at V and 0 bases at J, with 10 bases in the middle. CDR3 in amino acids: CASTLGVSGNTIYF. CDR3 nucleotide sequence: TGTGCCAGCACCCTGGGAGTCTCTGGAAACACCATATATTTT.

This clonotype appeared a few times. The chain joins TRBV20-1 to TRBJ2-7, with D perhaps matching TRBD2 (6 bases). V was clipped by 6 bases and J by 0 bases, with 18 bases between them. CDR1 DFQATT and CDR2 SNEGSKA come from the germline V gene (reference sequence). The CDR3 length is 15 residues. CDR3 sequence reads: CSAPDAGSYSYEQYF. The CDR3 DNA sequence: TGCAGTGCCCCCGATGCGGGGTCCTACTCCTACGAGCAGTACTTC.

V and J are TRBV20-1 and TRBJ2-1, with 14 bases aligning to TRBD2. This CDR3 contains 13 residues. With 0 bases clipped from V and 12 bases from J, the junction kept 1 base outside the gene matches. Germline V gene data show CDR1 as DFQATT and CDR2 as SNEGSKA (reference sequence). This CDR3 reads CSAREGLAGVQFF. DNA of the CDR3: TGCAGTGCTAGAGAGGGACTAGCGGGGGTGCAGTTCTTC.

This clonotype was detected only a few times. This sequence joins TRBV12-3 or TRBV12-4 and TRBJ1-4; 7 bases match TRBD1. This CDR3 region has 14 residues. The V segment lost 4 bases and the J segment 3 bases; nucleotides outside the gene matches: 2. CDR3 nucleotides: TGTGCCAGCAGTTGGGGACAGCCTAATGAAAAACTGTTTTTT. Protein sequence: CASSWGQPNEKLFF.

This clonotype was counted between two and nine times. The chain's CDR3 is CASSLAVLAGAEQFF. In DNA form, the CDR3 reads TGTGCCAGCAGCTTGGCAGTCTTGGCGGGGGCTGAGCAGTTCTTC. The chain is built from TRBV5-6 and TRBJ2-1; D possibly corresponds to TRBD2 (7 bases). Germline V lookup: CDR1 SGHDT, CDR2 YYEEEE. The CDR3 loop spans 15 amino acids. Trimming cost V 0 bases and J 9 bases, with 16 bases left between them.

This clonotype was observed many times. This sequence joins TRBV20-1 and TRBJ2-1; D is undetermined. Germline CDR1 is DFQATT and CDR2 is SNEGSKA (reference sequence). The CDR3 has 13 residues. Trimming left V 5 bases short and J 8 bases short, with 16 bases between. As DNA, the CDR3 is TGCAGTGCTGCGACCCCAACAGTTGATGAGCAGTTCTTC. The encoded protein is CSAATPTVDEQFF.

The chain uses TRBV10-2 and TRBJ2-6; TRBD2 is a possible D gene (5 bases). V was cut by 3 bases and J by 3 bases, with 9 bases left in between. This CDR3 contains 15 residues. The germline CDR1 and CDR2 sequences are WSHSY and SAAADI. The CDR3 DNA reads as TGCGCCAGCAGTGATCCCGGGGTTGGGGCCAACGTCCTGACTTTC. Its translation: CASSDPGVGANVLTF.

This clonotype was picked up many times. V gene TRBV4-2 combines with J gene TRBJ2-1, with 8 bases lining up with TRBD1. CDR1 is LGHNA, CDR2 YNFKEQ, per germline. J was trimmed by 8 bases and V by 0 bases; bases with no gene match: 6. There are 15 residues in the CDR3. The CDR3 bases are TGTGCCAGCAGCCAAGACTCGGACAGGGACTATGAGCAGTTCTTC. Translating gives CASSQDSDRDYEQFF.

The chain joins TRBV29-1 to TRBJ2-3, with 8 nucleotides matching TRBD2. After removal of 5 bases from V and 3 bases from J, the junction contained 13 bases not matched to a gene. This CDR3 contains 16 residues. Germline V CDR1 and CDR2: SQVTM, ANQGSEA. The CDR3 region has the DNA TGCAGCGTTCTTGGACTAGCCGACAGACCAACAGATACGCAGTATTTT. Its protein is CSVLGLADRPTDTQYF.

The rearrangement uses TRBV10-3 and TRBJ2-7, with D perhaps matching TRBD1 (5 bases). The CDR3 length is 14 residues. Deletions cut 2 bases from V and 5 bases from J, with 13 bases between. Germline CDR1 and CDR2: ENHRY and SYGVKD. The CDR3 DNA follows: TGTGCCATCAGTGAGCCTCAGGGCTGGAACGAGCAGTACTTC. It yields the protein CAISEPQGWNEQYF.

DNA for the CDR3: TGTGCCAGCAGCACAGGACAGGGGAACACCGGGGAGCTGTTTTTT. This sequence encodes CASSTGQGNTGELFF. The chain recombines TRBV7-9 with TRBJ2-2; 8 nucleotides match TRBD1. The CDR3 runs to 15 residues. V lost 5 bases and J lost 1; bases outside the gene matches: 3. Germline V lookup: CDR1 SEHNR, CDR2 FQNEAQ (reference sequence).

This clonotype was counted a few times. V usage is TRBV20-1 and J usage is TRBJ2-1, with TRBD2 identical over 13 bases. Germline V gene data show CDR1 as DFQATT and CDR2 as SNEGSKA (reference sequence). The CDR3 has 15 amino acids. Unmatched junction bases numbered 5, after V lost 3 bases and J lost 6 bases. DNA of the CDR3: TGCAGTGCTAGCGCCACTAGCGGGAGGGCCAATGAGCAGTTCTTC. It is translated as CSASATSGRANEQFF.

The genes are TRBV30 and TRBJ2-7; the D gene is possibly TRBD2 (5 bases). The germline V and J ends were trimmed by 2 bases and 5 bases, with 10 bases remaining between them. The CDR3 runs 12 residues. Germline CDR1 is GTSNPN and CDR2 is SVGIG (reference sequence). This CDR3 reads CAWSPGKHEQYF. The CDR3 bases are TGTGCCTGGAGTCCCGGGAAGCACGAGCAGTACTTC.

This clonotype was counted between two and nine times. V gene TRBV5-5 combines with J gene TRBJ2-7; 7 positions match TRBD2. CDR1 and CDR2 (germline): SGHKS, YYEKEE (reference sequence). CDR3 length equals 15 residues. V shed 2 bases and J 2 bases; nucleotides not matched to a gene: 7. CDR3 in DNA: TGTGCCAGCAGCTTTGTGCGGGAGAGGGCCTACGAGCAGTACTTC. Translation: CASSFVRERAYEQYF. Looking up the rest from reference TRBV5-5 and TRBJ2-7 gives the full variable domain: DAGVTQSPTHLIKTRGQQVTLRCSPISGHKSVSWYQQVLGQGPQFIFQYYEKEERGRGNFPDRFSARQFPNYSSELNVNALLLGDSALYLCASSFVRERAYEQYFGPGTRLTVT.

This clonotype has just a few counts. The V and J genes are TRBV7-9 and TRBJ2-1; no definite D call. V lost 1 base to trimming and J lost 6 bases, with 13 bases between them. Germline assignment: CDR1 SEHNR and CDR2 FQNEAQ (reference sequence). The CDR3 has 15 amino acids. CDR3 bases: TGTGCCAGCAGCTTAGTTGTTTTGGCAGGCAATGAGCAGTTCTTC. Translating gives CASSLVVLAGNEQFF.

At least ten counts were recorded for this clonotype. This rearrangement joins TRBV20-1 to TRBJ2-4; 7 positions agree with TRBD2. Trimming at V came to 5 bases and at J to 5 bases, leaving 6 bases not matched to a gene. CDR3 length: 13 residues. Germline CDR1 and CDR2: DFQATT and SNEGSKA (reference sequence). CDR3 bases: TGCAGTGCTCCTAGCGGCTCGGAAAACATTCAGTACTTC. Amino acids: CSAPSGSENIQYF.

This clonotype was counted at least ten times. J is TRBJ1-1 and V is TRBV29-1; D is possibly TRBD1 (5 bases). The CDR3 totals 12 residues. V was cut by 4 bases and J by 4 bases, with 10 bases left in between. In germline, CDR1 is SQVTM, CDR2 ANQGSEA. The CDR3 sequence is CSVGGVSTEAFF. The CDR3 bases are TGCAGCGTTGGGGGGGTTAGCACTGAAGCTTTCTTT.

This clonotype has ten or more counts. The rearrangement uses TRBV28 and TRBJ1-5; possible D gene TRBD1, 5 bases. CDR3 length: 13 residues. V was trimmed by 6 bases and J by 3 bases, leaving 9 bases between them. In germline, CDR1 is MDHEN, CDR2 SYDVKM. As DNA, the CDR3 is TGTGCCAGCAGCCCCGGGGCCAATCAGCCCCAGCATTTT. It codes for CASSPGANQPQHF.

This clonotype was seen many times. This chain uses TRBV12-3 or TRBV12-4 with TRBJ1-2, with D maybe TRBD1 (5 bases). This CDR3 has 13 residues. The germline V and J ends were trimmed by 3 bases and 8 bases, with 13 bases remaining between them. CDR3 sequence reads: CASSFGTRGGYTF. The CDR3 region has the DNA TGTGCCAGCAGTTTCGGGACCCGGGGAGGCTACACCTTC.

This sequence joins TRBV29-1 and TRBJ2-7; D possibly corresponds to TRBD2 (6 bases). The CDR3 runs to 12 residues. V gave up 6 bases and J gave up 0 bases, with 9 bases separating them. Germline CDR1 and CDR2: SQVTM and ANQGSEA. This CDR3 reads CSVLRDSYEQYF. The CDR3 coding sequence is TGCAGCGTCCTGCGGGACTCCTACGAGCAGTACTTC.

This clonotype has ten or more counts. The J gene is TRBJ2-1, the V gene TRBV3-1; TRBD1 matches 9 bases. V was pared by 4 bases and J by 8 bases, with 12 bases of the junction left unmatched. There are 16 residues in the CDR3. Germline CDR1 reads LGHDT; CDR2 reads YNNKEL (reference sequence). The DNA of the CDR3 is TGTGCCAGCAGCCCAGACCCGGGACAGGGTTATTATGAGCAGTTCTTC. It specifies CASSPDPGQGYYEQFF.

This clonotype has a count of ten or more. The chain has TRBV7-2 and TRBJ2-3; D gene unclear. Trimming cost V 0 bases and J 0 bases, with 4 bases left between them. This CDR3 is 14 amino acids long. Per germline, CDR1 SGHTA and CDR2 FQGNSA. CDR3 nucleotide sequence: TGTGCCAGCAGCTTAGCTACTAGCACAGATACGCAGTATTTT. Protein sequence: CASSLATSTDTQYF.